This T cell receptor (beta chain) was profiled in a study of cytomegalovirus exposure and HLA in healthy donors (dated by TCRdb to 2017 to 2019). Regarding the study in general: An earlier analysis of some 550 of the donors reported more than 250 Gb of sequence data and around 120 million unique TCR beta sequences from about 179 million T cells. An early release covering about 600 HLA-typed donors comprised roughly 300 gigabases of sequencing data and approximately 85 million unique TCR sequences. The genetic ancestry cluster associated with self-reported Caucasian donors included about 84% of the roughly 400 genotyped donors. The study aimed to test whether cataloging public T cell receptors could reveal signatures of past pathogen exposure. The T cell repertoires of under 700 subjects were profiled by immunosequencing and related to cytomegalovirus serostatus. Besides the first cohort of around 700 subjects, a separate validation cohort made up of 120 different subjects was used. High-throughput TCR immunosequencing, statistical association of individual TCRs with disease status, and machine learning were combined to predict cytomegalovirus infection status. To study patterns of TCR occurrence, a later analysis re-analyzed previously published TCR beta repertoires from 700 or so donors and added high-resolution HLA genotyping. In the later analysis, no new phenotypic data were used to find candidate immune exposures; instead, reliance was placed on TCR beta sequences and their occurrence across donors. To decide whether each TCR beta V gene segment behaved as functional or pseudogenic, an earlier analysis of some 600 of the donors relied on high-throughput TCR beta sequencing. Donor age, sex, ethnicity and CMV serostatus were compiled alongside the repertoire data. A later genetic analysis used genome-wide SNP genotypes for about 65% of the 666 donors, treating that subset as a discovery cohort. Every discovery cohort repertoire had been produced on one sequencing platform. HLA typing covered class I and class II loci at four-digit resolution. Typing coverage differed by locus: A, B, C, DRB1 and DQB1 were typed in roughly 620-630 donors, DQA1 in roughly 510, DPA1 in 600 to 610, and DPB1 in around 490. Because of strong linkage in the cohort, five DR-DQ haplotypes were treated as single units for association and clustering. Among around 400 genotyped donors of the cohort, an average of approximately 230,000 unique TCR beta nucleotide sequences were sequenced per donor, approximately 20% of them non-productive.

Library construction relied on the immunoSEQ multiplex PCR assay. A mixture of 60 forward primers for TCR Vbeta segments and 13 reverse primers for TCR Jbeta segments was used in the multiplex PCR. A multiplex PCR assay on genomic DNA amplified the CDR3 region of rearranged TCR beta genes. The Illumina HiSeq System was used to sequence the amplified TCR beta libraries as 87-base-pair reads. Turning to the authors' computational methods: A later analysis tallied 80 million to 95 million unique TCR beta chains across the 700 or so repertoires, and about 12 million of those chains were shared by two or more donors. Raw reads were error-corrected and collapsed into unique sequences with a nearest-neighbor algorithm that merged closely related sequences to remove PCR and sequencing errors. CDR3 sequences were aligned to IMGT reference sequences to assign V, D and J gene segments. For a sequence to be retained, at least a six-nucleotide match to both a V gene segment and a J gene segment was required. Rearrangements were classified as productive when the CDR3 lacked stop codons and remained in frame with V and J, and all other rearrangements were classified as non-productive. CDR3 was defined by IMGT convention, running from the second conserved V-encoded cysteine to the conserved J-encoded phenylalanine. Sequences without an unambiguous match to a single V gene segment were excluded from the earlier analysis of over 500 of the donors. In an earlier analysis of 587 of the donors, V segments were called functional above 56.7% productive rearrangements and were called segregating when the between-donor standard deviation exceeded 5%. To diagnose cytomegalovirus status from the catalog of TCR beta chain sequences, a statistical classification framework was built. In a later analysis, V and J genes were assigned by comparing TCR nucleotide sequences against IMGT/GENE-DB human TR gene sequences. In a later analysis, CDR3 sequences and most-parsimonious VDJ recombination scenarios were assigned using the TCRdist pipeline. In a later analysis, each TCR beta chain was defined by its CDR3 amino acid sequence together with its V-gene family, and reads without a unique V-gene family were excluded. As a way to deal with suspected cross-contamination and a sequencing artifact, a later analysis dropped 450 to 600 nucleotide sequences that were highly shared and had low generation probability. In a later analysis, a clonal expansion index was calculated for each public chain from normalized within-repertoire ranks of inferred template counts. A later analysis computed generation probabilities with a VDJ recombination model fitted to out-of-frame rearrangements, and checked the results against IGoR. A later analysis scored TCR-TCR, TCR-HLA and TCR-CMV co-occurrence with hypergeometric tests, applying a repertoire-size bias correction to TCR pairs. A later analysis estimated false discovery rates by permuting HLA or CMV assignments 20 times. A later analysis grouped co-occurring TCRs with DBSCAN, adding TCRdist sequence similarity when clustering within HLA-allele-positive subsets. Repertoires with fewer than 30,000 or more than 120,000 public chains were left out of co-occurrence clustering, as were about 5 repertoires with anomalous nucleotide sharing. TCRdb carries this immuneACCESS record with in-frame sequences only. Its versions omit some clonotypes, under half of them owing to an unresolved V gene in the studies checked, with the rest unexplained. V and J calls and clone size are given by that table; D and trimming were obtained from the DNA. This sample's table contains 150,000 or so clones. The ten largest clonotypes hold 1.5% to 2% of the sample.

On this clone itself: Its binding antigen is unknown.

The cohort consisted of 600 to 700 healthy bone marrow donors. At the time of sampling, every cohort member was nominally healthy, though immune exposures that went unrecorded were likely present. The donor tested CMV seronegative and was one of the 352 seronegative cohort members. Each donor provided a peripheral blood sample, and peripheral blood mononuclear cells were used for TCR beta sequencing. The Qiagen DNeasy Blood Extraction Kit was used to extract genomic DNA from the blood cell samples. From its cysteine to its phenylalanine, the CDR3 spans 13 amino acids. Just the 39-base CDR3 DNA is kept, in frame starting at base 1. The germline V gene gives CDR1 as MDHEN and CDR2 as SYDVKM. The junction shows trimming of 6 bases on V and 6 bases on J, and the gene matches do not reach 5 bases of it. Study-wide findings and limitations: Because some donors lacked HLA typing at each locus, the association tests relied only on the typed subset. Sequencing depth was assumed to be roughly uniform across donors in the presence/absence analyses, though that assumption may not hold. The only immune exposure information available for the cohort was CMV serostatus. It was suggested by the authors that the approach could potentially be generalized to other disease states and immunological phenotypes. The cohort was sequenced for TCR beta chains only, and without alpha or paired-chain data the features that could be detected were limited. Assigning TCR associations to individual alleles was difficult when HLA alleles, especially DR and DQ, strongly co-occurred. In vitro tests confirmed that three of the cytomegalovirus-associated TCR beta chains recognize cytomegalovirus antigens. Because counts were too low, around 18 rarely observed V segments, including chromosome 9 orphons, were left out of the earlier analysis of some 600 of the donors. Most TCR sequences were observed very rarely across donors, whereas some public TCRs were present in many individuals. A later analysis found that TCR association rates varied across HLA loci, with DRB1 alleles showing the most associated TCRs and HLA-C alleles the fewest. Specific HLA alleles were associated with about 17,000 TCR beta sequences at a false discovery rate of 0.05 in a later analysis. In both the original and validation cohorts, the classifier was reported to diagnose cytomegalovirus status with high specificity and sensitivity. V-gene and J-gene trimming of TCR beta chains was associated with a missense DCLRE1C variant in a later genetic analysis, and the association was replicated in an independent cohort. In a later analysis, HLA-associated TCR beta chains were found to be more clonally expanded and to have lower generation probabilities than equally common non-associated chains. Compared with the 666-donor mean, donors in an Asian-associated ancestry cluster had fewer N-insertions in productive TCRs, according to a later genetic analysis. The sequencing pipeline was judged likely to have produced a cluster of highly shared sequence variants as a technical artifact. A further reported finding was that TCR beta sequences accurately predicted the HLA-A and HLA-B alleles for most subjects in the first cohort. Because the 87-base-pair reads could not distinguish some IMGT-functional V segments, including TRBV6-2 and TRBV6-3, those segments were excluded. Several of the top co-occurrence clusters appeared to be linked to parvovirus B19, influenza, CMV and Epstein-Barr virus, according to a later analysis. Correlated functional status among segregating V segments might reflect linkage disequilibrium, but an unknown experimental factor could not be ruled out. In a later analysis, most CMV-associated TCR beta chains were found to appear HLA-restricted, with HLA associations seemingly driven largely by CMV exposure. In an earlier analysis of roughly 500 of the donors, most TCR beta V segments appeared in productive rearrangements about 87% or about 30% of the time, broadly matching IMGT annotations. A total of some 180 TCR beta chains were listed by the study as associated with cytomegalovirus.

The chain links TRBV28 with TRBJ2-7; 10 of the junction bases match TRBD1. This TCR was recovered from a woman in her forties or fifties in good health and CMV-seronegative. The sample comprised PBMCs. In nucleotide form, the sequence is TGTGCCAGCAGGGGACAGGGGCCCCTCGAGCAGTACTTC. Translated, it gives CASRGQGPLEQYF.